This T cell receptor beta chain was obtained from a study of graft-versus-host responses after intestinal transplantation. Study-wide background: The transplants performed in recipients were multivisceral, liver-intestinal, or isolated intestinal. Findings of the study overall: Levels of circulating GvH clones at their peak were associated with early post-transplant HvG declines.

This clone has more than one count but fewer than ten. The table came from immunoSEQ multiplex PCR; TCRdb's copy has only in-frame clones and leaves some out. Of about 15,000 clones in the sample, approximately 37% were seen once. With about 200,000 irradiated, violet-dye-labeled stimulator cells, about 200,000 CFSE-labeled responder cells were plated. This clonotype was sampled from a human patient who received an intestinal transplant. Material: alloreactive CD8+ T cells from a mixed lymphocyte reaction culture, obtained before intestinal transplant. Noted subset: CFSE-low proliferating T cells sorted from roughly six-day pre-transplant mixed lymphocyte reaction (GvH or HvG direction).

CDR3 nucleotides: TGTGCCAGCAGCCACGCCGGGACGGAGGTCTACAATGAGCAGTTCTTC. It specifies CASSHAGTEVYNEQFF. The chain is built from TRBV5-8 and TRBJ2-1; D is possibly TRBD1 or TRBD2 (5 bases each). V was shortened by 4 bases and J by 3 bases, with 17 bases between the two germline ends. CDR1 and CDR2 (germline): SGHTS, YDEGEE. The CDR3 extends over 16 amino acids.